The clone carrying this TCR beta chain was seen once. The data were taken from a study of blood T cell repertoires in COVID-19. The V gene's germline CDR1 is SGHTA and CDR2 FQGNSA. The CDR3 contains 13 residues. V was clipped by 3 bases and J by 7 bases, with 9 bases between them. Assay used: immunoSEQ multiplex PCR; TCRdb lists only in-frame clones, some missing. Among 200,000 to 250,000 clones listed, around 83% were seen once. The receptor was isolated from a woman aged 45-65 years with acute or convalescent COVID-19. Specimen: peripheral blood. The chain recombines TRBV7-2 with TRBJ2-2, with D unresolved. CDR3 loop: CASSFTRVGELFF. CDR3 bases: TGTGCCAGCAGCTTCACTCGCGTCGGGGAGCTGTTTTTT.